This TCR beta chain derives from a study of T cell changes during pregnancy in multiple sclerosis. The CDR3 spans 14 residues. Trimming stripped 0 bases from V and 0 bases from J, with 7 bases between. The germline CDR1 and CDR2 sequences are SGHKS and YYEKEE (reference sequence). The assay was immunoSEQ multiplex PCR, and TCRdb's table has in-frame clones only and misses some. The sample shows about 58,000 clones, about 90% of them seen only once. This TCR was sampled from a female donor in good health, enrolled as a control in a pregnancy study. This chain uses TRBV5-5 with TRBJ2-7, with unresolved D. This specimen consisted of CD4+ T cells from peripheral blood mononuclear cells, obtained after pregnancy. The CDR3 loop reads CASSLDSHSYEQYF. CDR3 sequence (DNA): TGTGCCAGCAGCTTGGACAGCCACTCCTACGAGCAGTACTTC. The entire variable domain, with the rest obtained from reference TRBV5-5 and TRBJ2-7, is as follows: DAGVTQSPTHLIKTRGQQVTLRCSPISGHKSVSWYQQVLGQGPQFIFQYYEKEERGRGNFPDRFSARQFPNYSSELNVNALLLGDSALYLCASSLDSHSYEQYFGPGTRLTVT.